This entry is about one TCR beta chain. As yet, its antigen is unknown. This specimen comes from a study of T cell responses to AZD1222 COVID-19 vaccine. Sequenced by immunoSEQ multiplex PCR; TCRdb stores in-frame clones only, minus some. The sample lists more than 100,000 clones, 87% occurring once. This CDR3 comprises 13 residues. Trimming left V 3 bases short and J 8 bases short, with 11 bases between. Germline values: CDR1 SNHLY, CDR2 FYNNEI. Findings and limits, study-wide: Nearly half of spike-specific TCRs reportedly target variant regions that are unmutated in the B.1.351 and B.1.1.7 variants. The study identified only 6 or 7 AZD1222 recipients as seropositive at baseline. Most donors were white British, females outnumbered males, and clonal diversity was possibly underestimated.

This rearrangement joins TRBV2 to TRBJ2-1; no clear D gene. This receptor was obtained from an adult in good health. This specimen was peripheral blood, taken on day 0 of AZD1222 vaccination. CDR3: CASSEGLSYEQFF. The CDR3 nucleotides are TGTGCCAGCAGTGAGGGCCTAAGTTATGAGCAGTTCTTC.